This T cell receptor beta chain was sequenced for a study of Tregs in tolerant kidney transplant recipients. The nonmyeloablative bone marrow transplants came from related graft donors, with transient mixed chimerism. Repertoires were generated with immunoSEQ multiplex PCR, while TCRdb's copy carries only in-frame clones and drops some. The sample lists some 56,000 clones, about 90% seen once, with roughly 15% in the top ten. This clonotype was sampled from a human patient who received a combined kidney and bone marrow transplant. The T cells may come from the graft donor. The sequencing here drew on CD8+ T cells from blood (PBMCs), taken 24 months after the transplant.

For the CDR3, the DNA is TGTGCCAGCAGTTCCCTGACAGGGTCGTACTACGAGCAGTACTTC. It yields the protein CASSSLTGSYYEQYF. The chain links TRBV27 to TRBJ2-7, with 7 nucleotides matching TRBD1. V dropped 4 bases and J dropped 3; count of bases not matched to a gene: 9. Germline V gene lookup returns CDR1 MNHEY and CDR2 SMNVEV (reference sequence). This CDR3 is 15 amino acids long.